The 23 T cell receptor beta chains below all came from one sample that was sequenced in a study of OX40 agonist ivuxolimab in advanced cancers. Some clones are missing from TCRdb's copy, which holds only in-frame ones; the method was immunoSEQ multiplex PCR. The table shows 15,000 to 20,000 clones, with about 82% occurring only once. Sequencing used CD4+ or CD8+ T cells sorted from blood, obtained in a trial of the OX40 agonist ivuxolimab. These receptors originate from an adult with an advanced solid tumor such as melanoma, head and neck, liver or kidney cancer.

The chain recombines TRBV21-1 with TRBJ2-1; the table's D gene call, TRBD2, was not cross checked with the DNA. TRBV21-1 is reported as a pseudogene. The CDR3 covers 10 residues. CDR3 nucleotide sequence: TGTGCCAGCAGCTCGGGTGAGCAGTTCTTC. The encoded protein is CASSSGEQFF.

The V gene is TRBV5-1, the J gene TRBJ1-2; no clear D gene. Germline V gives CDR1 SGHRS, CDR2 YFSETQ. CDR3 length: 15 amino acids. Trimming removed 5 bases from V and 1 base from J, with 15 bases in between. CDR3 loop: CASRIVEAYNYGYTF. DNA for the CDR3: TGCGCCAGCAGGATCGTGGAGGCATATAACTATGGCTACACCTTC.

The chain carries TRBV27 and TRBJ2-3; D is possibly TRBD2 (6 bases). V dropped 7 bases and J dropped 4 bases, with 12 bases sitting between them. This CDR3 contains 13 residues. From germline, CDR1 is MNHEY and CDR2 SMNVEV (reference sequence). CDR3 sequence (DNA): TGTGCCAGCAAAACGGGAGTCGCAGATACGCAGTATTTT. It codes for CASKTGVADTQYF.

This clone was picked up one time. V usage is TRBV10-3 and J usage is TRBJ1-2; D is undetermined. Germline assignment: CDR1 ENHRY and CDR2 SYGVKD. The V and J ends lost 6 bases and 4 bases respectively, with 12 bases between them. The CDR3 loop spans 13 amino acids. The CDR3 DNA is TGTGCCATCAGGGCCGGGCCCACCTATGGCTACACCTTC. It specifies CAIRAGPTYGYTF.

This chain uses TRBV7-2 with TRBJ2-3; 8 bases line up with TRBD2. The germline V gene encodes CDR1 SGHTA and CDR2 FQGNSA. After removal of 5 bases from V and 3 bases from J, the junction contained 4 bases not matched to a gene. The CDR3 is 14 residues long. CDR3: CASSLLAATDTQYF. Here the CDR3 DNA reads TGTGCCAGCAGCCTACTAGCGGCAACAGATACGCAGTATTTT.

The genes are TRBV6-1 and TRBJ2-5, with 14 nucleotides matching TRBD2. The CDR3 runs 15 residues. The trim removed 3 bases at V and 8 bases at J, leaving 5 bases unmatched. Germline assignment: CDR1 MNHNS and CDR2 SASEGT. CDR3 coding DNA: TGTGCCAGCAGTGAGACTAGCGGGGGGGCGATAACCCAGTACTTC. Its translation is CASSETSGGAITQYF.

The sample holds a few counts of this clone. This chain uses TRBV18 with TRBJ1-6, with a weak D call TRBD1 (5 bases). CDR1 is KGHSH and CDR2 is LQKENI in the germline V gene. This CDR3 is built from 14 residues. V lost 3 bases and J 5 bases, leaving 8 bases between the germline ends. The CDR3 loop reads CASSPTADNSPLHF. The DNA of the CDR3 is TGTGCCAGCTCACCGACAGCAGATAATTCACCCCTCCACTTT.

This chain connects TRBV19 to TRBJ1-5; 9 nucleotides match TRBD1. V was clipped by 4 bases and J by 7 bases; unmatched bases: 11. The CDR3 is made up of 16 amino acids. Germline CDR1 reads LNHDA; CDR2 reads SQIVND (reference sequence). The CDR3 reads CASSTFLQGAKQPQHF. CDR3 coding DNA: TGTGCCAGTAGTACCTTCTTACAGGGGGCAAAACAGCCCCAGCATTTT.

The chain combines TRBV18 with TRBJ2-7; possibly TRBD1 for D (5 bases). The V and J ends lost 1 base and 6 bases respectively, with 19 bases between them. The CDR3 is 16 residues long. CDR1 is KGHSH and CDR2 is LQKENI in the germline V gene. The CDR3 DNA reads TGTGCCAGCTCACCACTTATAGTTAGGGGCTCTGGCGAGCAGTACTTC. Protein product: CASSPLIVRGSGEQYF.

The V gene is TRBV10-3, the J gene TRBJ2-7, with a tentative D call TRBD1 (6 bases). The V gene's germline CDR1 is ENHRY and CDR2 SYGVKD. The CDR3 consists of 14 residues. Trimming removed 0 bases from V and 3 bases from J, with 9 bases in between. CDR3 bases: TGTGCCATCAGTGAGTCTGGCAGGGGCTACGAGCAGTACTTC. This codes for CAISESGRGYEQYF.

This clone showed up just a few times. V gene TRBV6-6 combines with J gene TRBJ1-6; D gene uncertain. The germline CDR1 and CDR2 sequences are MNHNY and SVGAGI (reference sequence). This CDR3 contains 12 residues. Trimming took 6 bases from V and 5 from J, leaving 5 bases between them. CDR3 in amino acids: CASRDHNSPLHF. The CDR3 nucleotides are TGTGCCAGCAGGGACCATAATTCACCCCTCCACTTT.

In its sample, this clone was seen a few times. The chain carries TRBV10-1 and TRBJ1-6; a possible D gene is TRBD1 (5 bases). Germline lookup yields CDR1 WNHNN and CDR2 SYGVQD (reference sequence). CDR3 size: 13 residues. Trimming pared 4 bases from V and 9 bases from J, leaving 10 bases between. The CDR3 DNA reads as TGCGCCAGCAGTGCCCAGGGAATTTCACCCCTCCACTTT. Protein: CASSAQGISPLHF.

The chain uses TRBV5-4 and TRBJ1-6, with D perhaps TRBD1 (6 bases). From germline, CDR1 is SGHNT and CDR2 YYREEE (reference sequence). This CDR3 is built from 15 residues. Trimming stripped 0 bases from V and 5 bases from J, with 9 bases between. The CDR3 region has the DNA TGTGCCAGCAGCTTGGCAGGGGTTCATAATTCACCCCTCCACTTT. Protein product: CASSLAGVHNSPLHF.

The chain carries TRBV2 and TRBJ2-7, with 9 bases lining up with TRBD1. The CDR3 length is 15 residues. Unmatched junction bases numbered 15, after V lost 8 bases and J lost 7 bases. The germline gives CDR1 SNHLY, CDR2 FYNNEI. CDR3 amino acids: CASFNVYRGQGEQYF. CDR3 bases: TGTGCCAGCTTCAACGTTTACAGGGGGCAAGGGGAGCAGTACTTC. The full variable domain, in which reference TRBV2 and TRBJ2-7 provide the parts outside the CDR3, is EPEVTQTPSHQVTQMGQEVILRCVPISNHLYFYWYRQILGQKVEFLVSFYNNEISEKSEIFDDQFSVERPDGSNFTLKIRSTKLEDSAMYFCASFNVYRGQGEQYFGPGTRLTVT.

CDR3 sequence reads: CASSTSTGVPYGYTF. For the CDR3, the DNA is TGTGCCAGCAGCACAAGTACAGGGGTTCCTTATGGCTACACCTTC. This rearrangement joins TRBV11-2 to TRBJ1-2; 7 bases match TRBD1. The length of the CDR3 is 15 residues. The V gene's germline CDR1 is SGHAT and CDR2 FQNNGV. V dropped 5 bases and J dropped 5; count of bases not matched to a gene: 11.

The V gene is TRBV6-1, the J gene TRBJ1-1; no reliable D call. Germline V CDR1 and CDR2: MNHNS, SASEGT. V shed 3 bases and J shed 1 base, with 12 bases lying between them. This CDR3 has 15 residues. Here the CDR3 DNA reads TGTGCCAGCAGTGAGGCGGCGAGGCCGAACACTGAAGCTTTCTTT. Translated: CASSEAARPNTEAFF.

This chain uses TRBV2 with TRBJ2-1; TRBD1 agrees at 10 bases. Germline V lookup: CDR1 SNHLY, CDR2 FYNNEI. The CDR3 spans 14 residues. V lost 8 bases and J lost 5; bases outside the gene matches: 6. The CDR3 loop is CASQAGTGDNEQFF. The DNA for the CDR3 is TGTGCCAGCCAGGCCGGGACAGGGGACAATGAGCAGTTCTTC. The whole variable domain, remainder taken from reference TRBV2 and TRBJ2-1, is EPEVTQTPSHQVTQMGQEVILRCVPISNHLYFYWYRQILGQKVEFLVSFYNNEISEKSEIFDDQFSVERPDGSNFTLKIRSTKLEDSAMYFCASQAGTGDNEQFFGPGTRLTVL.

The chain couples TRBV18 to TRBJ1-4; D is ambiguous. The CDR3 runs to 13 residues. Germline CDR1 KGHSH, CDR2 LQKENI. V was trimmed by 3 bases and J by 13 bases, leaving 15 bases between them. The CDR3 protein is CASSPKATFGLFF. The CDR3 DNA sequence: TGTGCCAGCTCACCGAAGGCGACCTTCGGACTGTTTTTT.

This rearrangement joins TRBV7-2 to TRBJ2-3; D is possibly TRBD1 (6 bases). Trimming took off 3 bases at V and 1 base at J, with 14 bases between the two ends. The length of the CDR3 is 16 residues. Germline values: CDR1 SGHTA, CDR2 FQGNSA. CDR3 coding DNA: TGTGCCAGCAGCTTTATGGACAGAATACGCACAGATACGCAGTATTTT. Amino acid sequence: CASSFMDRIRTDTQYF. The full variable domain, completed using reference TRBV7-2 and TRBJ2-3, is GAGVSQSPSNKVTEKGKDVELRCDPISGHTALYWYRQSLGQGLEFLIYFQGNSAPDKSGLPSDRFSAERTGGSVSTLTIQRTQQEDSAVYLCASSFMDRIRTDTQYFGPGTRLTVL.

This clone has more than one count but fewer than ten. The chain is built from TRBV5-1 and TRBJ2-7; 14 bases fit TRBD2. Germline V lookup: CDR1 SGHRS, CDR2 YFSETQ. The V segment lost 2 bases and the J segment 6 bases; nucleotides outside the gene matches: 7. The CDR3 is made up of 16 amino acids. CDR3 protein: CASSLATSGGAREQYF. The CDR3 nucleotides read TGCGCCAGCAGCTTAGCGACTAGCGGGGGGGCCCGCGAGCAGTACTTC.

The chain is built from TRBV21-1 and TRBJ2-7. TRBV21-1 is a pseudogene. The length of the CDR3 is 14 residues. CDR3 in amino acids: CANTGTGNPYEQYF. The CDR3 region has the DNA TGTGCCAACACGGGGACGGGGAACCCCTACGAGCAGTACTTC.

DNA for the CDR3: TGTGCCAGAAGCTTGGGTGTAGGGAATAATTCACCCCTCCACTTT. Its translation: CARSLGVGNNSPLHF. J is TRBJ1-6 and V is TRBV5-3, with no clear D. TRBV5-3 is marked as an open reading frame, function uncertain. The CDR3 runs to 15 residues. V dropped 0 bases and J dropped 5 bases, with 9 bases sitting between them.

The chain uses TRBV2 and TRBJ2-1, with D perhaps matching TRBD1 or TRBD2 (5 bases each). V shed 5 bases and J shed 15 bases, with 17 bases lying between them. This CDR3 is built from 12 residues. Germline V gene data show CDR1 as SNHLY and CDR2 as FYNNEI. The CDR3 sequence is CASSPQGPQRFF. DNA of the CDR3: TGTGCCAGCAGTCCTCAGGGACCGCAGAGGTTCTTC.